These T cell receptor beta chains were read from a single sample in a study of response to subunit inactivated influenza vaccine. MiXCR, run by TCRdb on the RT-PCR reads, gives a single entry per CDR3 protein. Of more than 500,000 distinct CDR3 sequences detected, over 9% appear once; the ten largest clones hold 11%. These data were likewise used in another study, on T cells expressing NK-cell markers.

Sequences were derived from PBMCs from blood, sampled on the day of vaccination. These receptors were taken from a man over 45 who received an inactivated influenza vaccine. Both conserved end residues are part of each CDR3. The order of the fields is CDR3 length, clone size, D gene, J gene, V gene, CDR3 DNA, CDR3 protein. D genes are given only for firm matches. Rows give clone size only sometimes, using once, few, many, or a class for an expanded clone.

11 | - | - | TRBJ2-1 | TRBV29-1 | TGCAGCGTTTACGGGGGCTATGAGCAGTTCTTC | CSVYGGYEQFF
13 | few | TRBD1 | TRBJ1-1 | TRBV6-5 | TGTGCCAGCAGTTACGAGGGGGCCTCTGAAGCTTTCTTT | CASSYEGASEAFF
13 | - | - | TRBJ1-6 | TRBV28 | TGTGCCAGCCTCCTGACAGGCAATTCACCCCTCCACTTT | CASLLTGNSPLHF
15 | few | - | TRBJ1-3 | TRBV12-3/TRBV12-4 | TGTGCCAGCAGTTTTTTCGGAGACTCTGGAAACACCATATATTTT | CASSFFGDSGNTIYF
11 | - | - | TRBJ2-3 | TRBV29-1 | TGCAGCGTGGGGACCACAGATACGCAGTATTTT | CSVGTTDTQYF
13 | many | - | TRBJ1-2 | TRBV3-1 | TGTGCCAGCAGCCAAGATATAGCCTATGGCTACACCTTC | CASSQDIAYGYTF
11 | many | TRBD2 | TRBJ2-1 | TRBV29-1 | TGCAGCGTAGGGAGGGACAATGAGCAGTTCTTC | CSVGRDNEQFF
13 | few | TRBD2 | TRBJ2-5 | TRBV4-2 | TGTGCCAGCAGCCAAGATGGGAGGGATAGCCAGTACTTC | CASSQDGRDSQYF
18 | - | - | TRBJ2-5 | TRBV5-1 | TGCGCCAGCAGCCCAGGCCTTACTGGAGGGATCCCGCAAGAGACCCAGTACTTC | CASSPGLTGGIPQETQYF
15 | many | - | TRBJ2-2 | TRBV11-2 | TGTGCCAGCAGCTGGGGCTCCAGAATCACCGGGGAGCTGTTTTTT | CASSWGSRITGELFF
16 | many | - | TRBJ2-7 | TRBV28 | TGTGCCAGCAGTCTCACCGGGACACTGGTTCCCCACGAGCAGTACTTC | CASSLTGTLVPHEQYF
16 | few | TRBD2 | TRBJ2-3 | TRBV28 | TGTGCCAGCAGTTCCCGTAGCGGGAGGGCCATAGATACGCAGTATTTT | CASSSRSGRAIDTQYF
15 | - | - | TRBJ1-6 | TRBV28 | TGTGCCAGCAGTCAAGACCCCGACGTAGGTTCACCCCTCCACTTT | CASSQDPDVGSPLHF
14 | few | - | TRBJ2-1 | TRBV12-3/TRBV12-4 | TGTGCCAGCAGTTTAGGCTTCTCGGGTGGTGAGCAGTTCTTC | CASSLGFSGGEQFF
15 | many | - | TRBJ2-4 | TRBV4-3 | TGCGCCAGCAGCCAACTCGGGGTAGCCAAAAACATTCAGTACTTC | CASSQLGVAKNIQYF
14 | few | - | TRBJ1-1 | TRBV11-2 | TGTGCCAGCAGCACACTGCTCCAGAACACTGAAGCTTTCTTT | CASSTLLQNTEAFF
13 | - | - | TRBJ2-7 | TRBV9 | TGTGCCAGCAGCGTAGCTAGCTCCTACGAGCAGTACTTC | CASSVASSYEQYF
14 | - | - | TRBJ2-7 | TRBV6-5 | TGTGCCAGCAGGTATGGGCGAAATTCCTACGAGCAGTACTTC | CASRYGRNSYEQYF
15 | few | - | TRBJ2-1 | TRBV5-1 | TGCGCCAGCAGCTTTTCCAGGGAAGTCGGTAGTGAGCAGTTCTTC | CASSFSREVGSEQFF
15 | many | - | TRBJ2-1 | TRBV7-2 | TGTGCCAGCAGCTACCAGGGTGGTTGGTCCAATGAGCAGTTCTTC | CASSYQGGWSNEQFF
13 | once | - | TRBJ2-7 | TRBV5-4 | TGTGCCAGCAGAAGGACCGCAGGGGATGAGCAGTACTTC | CASRRTAGDEQYF
14 | - | - | TRBJ2-5 | TRBV6-2/TRBV6-3 | TGTGCCAGCAGTTACTCCACGGCGAAAGAGACCCAGTACTTC | CASSYSTAKETQYF
18 | few | TRBD2 | TRBJ2-2 | TRBV4-1 | TGCGCCAGCAGCCAAGTCGTCTCCGGGACTAGCGGTACCGGGGAGCTGTTTTTT | CASSQVVSGTSGTGELFF
13 | few | - | TRBJ2-7 | TRBV3-1 | TGTGCCAGCAGCCAAGGGGGGAAGTACGAGCAGTACTTC | CASSQGGKYEQYF
14 | few | - | TRBJ1-5 | TRBV12-3/TRBV12-4 | TGTGCCAGTAACACCGGATATAGCAATCAGCCCCAGCATTTT | CASNTGYSNQPQHF
15 | - | TRBD1 | TRBJ1-1 | TRBV7-9 | TGTGCCAGCAGCTTAATCACAGGGGAGAACACTGAAGCTTTCTTT | CASSLITGENTEAFF
16 | - | TRBD1 | TRBJ1-4 | TRBV6-1 | TGTGCCAGCAGTCCCAACAGGGGGCGTGAGGGAGAAAAACTGTTTTTT | CASSPNRGREGEKLFF
14 | - | TRBD1 | TRBJ2-1 | TRBV11-2 | TGTGCCAGCAGCTCCACAGGGGGGTACAATGAGCAGTTCTTC | CASSSTGGYNEQFF
15 | - | TRBD2 | TRBJ2-1 | TRBV29-1 | TGCAGCGGCCGAACGGCTAGCGGGAGGGCAGTGGAGCAGTTCTTC | CSGRTASGRAVEQFF
13 | - | - | TRBJ2-1 | TRBV29-1 | TGCAGCGCCGCTGGGCGGGCCTATAATGAGCAGTTCTTC | CSAAGRAYNEQFF
15 | - | - | TRBJ1-5 | TRBV12-3/TRBV12-4 | TGTGCCAGCAGTTCACAGGGCTTTGACAATCAGCCCCAGCATTTT | CASSSQGFDNQPQHF
12 | many | TRBD2 | TRBJ2-5 | TRBV20-1 | TGCAGTGCTACGACTAGCTTTGAGACCCAGTACTTC | CSATTSFETQYF
18 | many | TRBD2 | TRBJ2-7 | TRBV5-1 | TGCGCCAGCAGCTTGGCCATCTATTATACAAGCGGGGGCAGAGAGCAGTACTTC | CASSLAIYYTSGGREQYF
14 | - | TRBD2 | TRBJ2-2 | TRBV20-1 | TGCAGTGCTGGAAGCGGGACCCCCACCGGGGAGCTGTTTTTT | CSAGSGTPTGELFF
14 | - | - | TRBJ1-2 | TRBV10-3 | TGTGCCATCTCGGTCAAAATCACAGTTGATGGCTACACCTTC | CAISVKITVDGYTF
13 | - | TRBD2 | TRBJ2-1 | TRBV20-1 | TGCAGTGCTGGGGGACTAGCGGTAAATGAGCAGTTCTTC | CSAGGLAVNEQFF
14 | few | - | TRBJ2-3 | TRBV2 | TGTGCCAGCAATCTCGGACGCCGCACAGATACGCAGTATTTT | CASNLGRRTDTQYF
15 | few | - | TRBJ2-1 | TRBV12-3/TRBV12-4 | TGTGCCAGCAGTATTGGGACCCCTGGTGTAGATGAGCAGTTCTTC | CASSIGTPGVDEQFF
13 | few | - | TRBJ1-1 | TRBV6-2/TRBV6-3 | TGTGCCAGCAGCAACGGCAGGCTAACTGAAGCTTTCTTT | CASSNGRLTEAFF
11 | few | - | TRBJ1-1 | TRBV20-1 | TGCAGTGCTGCCGGGGACACTGAAGCTTTCTTT | CSAAGDTEAFF
15 | many | TRBD2 | TRBJ2-7 | TRBV12-3/TRBV12-4 | TGTGCCAGCAGTTTGCCTAGCGGGATTTCTAACGAGCAGTACTTC | CASSLPSGISNEQYF
16 | many | TRBD2 | TRBJ2-7 | TRBV6-5 | TGTGCCAGCAGTTATCAAACTAGCGGGAGAGCCTACGAGCAGTACTTC | CASSYQTSGRAYEQYF
15 | many | - | TRBJ2-5 | TRBV18 | TGTGCCAGCTCACCATGGGCCCCCGCGGCAGAGACCCAGTACTTC | CASSPWAPAAETQYF
16 | - | TRBD2 | TRBJ2-5 | TRBV7-6 | TGTGCCAGCAGCTTAGTTTCAGCGGGAGGAGGAGAGACCCAGTACTTC | CASSLVSAGGGETQYF
19 | few | - | TRBJ2-1 | TRBV11-2 | TGTGCCAGCAGCTTAGTATATGGTAGTTCGACGGCCGGAGGGCATGAGCAGTTCTTC | CASSLVYGSSTAGGHEQFF
15 | few | TRBD2 | TRBJ2-3 | TRBV5-1 | TGCGCCAGCAGCCCCCAGAGCGGGGGCACAGATACGCAGTATTTT | CASSPQSGGTDTQYF
14 | - | - | TRBJ2-7 | TRBV12-3/TRBV12-4 | TGTGCCAGCAGCCGGGCTCCGACCCCCTACGAGCAGTACTTC | CASSRAPTPYEQYF
14 | many | - | TRBJ2-2 | TRBV5-1 | TGCGCCAGCAGCTTGGGTCTGTACACCGGGGAGCTGTTTTTT | CASSLGLYTGELFF
17 | few | TRBD2 | TRBJ2-1 | TRBV4-2 | TGTGCCAGCAGCCAAGAAGCCACCAGCGGGGGGATCAATGAGCAGTTCTTC | CASSQEATSGGINEQFF
18 | - | TRBD1 | TRBJ2-6 | TRBV11-1 | TGTGCCAGCAGCTTAGAAACAGGGGATGAATCTGGGGCCAACGTCCTGACTTTC | CASSLETGDESGANVLTF
15 | few | - | TRBJ2-1 | TRBV5-1 | TGCGCCAGCAGCTTGAGGACAGTTTCCTACAATGAGCAGTTCTTC | CASSLRTVSYNEQFF
14 | many | - | TRBJ1-2 | TRBV29-1 | TGCAGCGTAGAGAAGGGGAAAGACTCCTATGGCTACACCTTC | CSVEKGKDSYGYTF
14 | few | - | TRBJ2-1 | TRBV4-2 | TGTGCCAGCAGCCAGGGGGTTGACTACAATGAGCAGTTCTTC | CASSQGVDYNEQFF
12 | - | - | TRBJ2-7 | TRBV12-3/TRBV12-4 | TGTGCCAGCAGTCAGGGACCGAACGAGCAGTACTTC | CASSQGPNEQYF
13 | - | - | TRBJ2-7 | TRBV7-9 | TGTGCCAGCAGCTTGGGTCCTCTACGAAAGCAGTACTTC | CASSLGPLRKQYF
15 | - | TRBD2 | TRBJ2-1 | TRBV10-3 | TGTGCCATCAGGGGGACTAGCGGGGGGTTAAATGAGCAGTTCTTC | CAIRGTSGGLNEQFF